Sequencing of this T cell receptor (beta chain) was carried out in a study of regulatory T cells in long-lasting Graves disease. Across the study: Newly diagnosed Graves' patients had under 3 months of antithyroid drugs.

V lost 0 bases to trimming and J lost 2 bases, with 13 bases between them. Germline V lookup: CDR1 MNHEY, CDR2 SVGAGI. This CDR3 spans 16 amino acids. Study-wide points: TCR diversity was lower in persistent than newly diagnosed Graves' disease.

This clonotype was recorded a few times. Its antigen is not identified. For TCR beta, libraries came from iRepertoire HTBI primers and Arm-PCR of CDR3 regions. A single record per CDR3 protein comes from TCRdb applying MiXCR to the multiplex PCR reads. The profile shows roughly 410,000 distinct CDR3 sequences, roughly 15% of them singletons. Time point of the sample: newly diagnosed GD, antithyroid drugs for less than 3 months. Following extraction of RNA from PBMCs, that RNA was used to make the TCR library. Another study also made use of these data, one on T cells in Graves' hyperthyroidism and ophthalmopathy. That paper notes: Clonotypes that were expanded in thyroid above 0.001 mostly appeared in blood too. By a 13 V-J model, ophthalmopathy was set apart from stable hyperthyroidism.

The V gene is TRBV6-5, the J gene TRBJ2-5, with no clear D. The sample was peripheral blood mononuclear cells (PBMCs), taken at new diagnosis, from a patient treated with antithyroid drugs. This clonotype was obtained from a woman aged 40 to 49 with Graves disease. The CDR3 DNA is TGTGCCAGCAGTTACTCGACACCCTGGCCTCAAGAGACCCAGTACTTC. Translation gives CASSYSTPWPQETQYF.